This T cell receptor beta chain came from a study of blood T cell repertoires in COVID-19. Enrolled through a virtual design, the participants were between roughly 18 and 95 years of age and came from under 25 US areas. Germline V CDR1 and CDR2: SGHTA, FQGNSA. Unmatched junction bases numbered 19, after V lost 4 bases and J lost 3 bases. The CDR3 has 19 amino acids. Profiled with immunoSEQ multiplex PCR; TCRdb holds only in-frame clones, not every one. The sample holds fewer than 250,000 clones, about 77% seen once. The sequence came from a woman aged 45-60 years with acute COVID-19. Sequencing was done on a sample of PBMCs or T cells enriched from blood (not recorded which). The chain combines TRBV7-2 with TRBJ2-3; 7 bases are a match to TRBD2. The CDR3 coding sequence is TGTGCCAGCAGCTCCCCGCCAGAGAGCGGGGTAAGAAGAACAGATACGCAGTATTTT. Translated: CASSSPPESGVRRTDTQYF.